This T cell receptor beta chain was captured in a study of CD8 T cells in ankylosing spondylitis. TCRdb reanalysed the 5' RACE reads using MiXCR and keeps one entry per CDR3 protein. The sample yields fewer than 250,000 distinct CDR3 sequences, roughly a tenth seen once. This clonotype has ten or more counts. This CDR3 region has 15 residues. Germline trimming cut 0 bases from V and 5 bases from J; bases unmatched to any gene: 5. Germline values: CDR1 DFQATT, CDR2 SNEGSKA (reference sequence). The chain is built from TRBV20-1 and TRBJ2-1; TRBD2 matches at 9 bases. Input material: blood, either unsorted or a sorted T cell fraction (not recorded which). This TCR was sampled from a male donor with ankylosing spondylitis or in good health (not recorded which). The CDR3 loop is CSARDWRGGDNEQFF. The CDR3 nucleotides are TGCAGTGCTAGAGATTGGCGGGGGGGCGACAATGAGCAGTTCTTC.